The clone carrying this TCR beta chain appeared a few times. These data are taken from a study of blood T cell repertoires in COVID-19. Turning to the study itself: Samples of COVID-19 (acute and convalescent) were obtained from the United States, Italy and Spain. PBMCs, B-cell-depleted T cells, or T cells were the source of the cDNA or gDNA that made up the material.

V was clipped by 5 bases and J by 2 bases; unmatched bases: 5. There are 16 residues in the CDR3. Germline V gene sequence: CDR1 LNHDA, CDR2 SQIVND (reference sequence). In the authors' workflow: The assay estimated nucleated cells by amplifying reference gene primers. The protocol was immunoSEQ multiplex PCR, while the TCRdb copy is restricted to in-frame clones and leaves out a portion. That table furnishes V, J and clone size, whereas the DNA furnished D and trimming. The table has more than 85,000 clones, about 86% seen once. Donors of Cohort 3 who recovered were those that had two negative PCRs, clearance, or symptom resolution.

The receptor's source is a woman aged 45 to 65 who had recovered from COVID-19. Sequenced sample: PBMCs or T cells enriched from blood (not recorded which). The chain joins TRBV19 to TRBJ2-2, with 10 positions matching TRBD2. This chain's CDR3 is CASSAWTSGNTGELFF. In DNA form, the CDR3 reads TGTGCCAGTAGTGCATGGACTAGCGGAAACACCGGGGAGCTGTTTTTT.